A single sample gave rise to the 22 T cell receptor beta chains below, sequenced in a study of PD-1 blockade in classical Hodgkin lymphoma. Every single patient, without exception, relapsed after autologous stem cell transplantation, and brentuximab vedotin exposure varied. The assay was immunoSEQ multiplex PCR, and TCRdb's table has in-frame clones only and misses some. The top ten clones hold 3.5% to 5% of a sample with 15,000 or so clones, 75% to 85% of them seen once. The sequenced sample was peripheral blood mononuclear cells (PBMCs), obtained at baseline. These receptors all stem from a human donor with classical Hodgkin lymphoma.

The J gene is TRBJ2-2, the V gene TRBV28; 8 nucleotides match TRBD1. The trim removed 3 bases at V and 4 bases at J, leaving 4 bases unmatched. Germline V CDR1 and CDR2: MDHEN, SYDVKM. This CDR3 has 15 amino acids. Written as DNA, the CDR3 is TGTGCCAGCAGTTTTGGGGACAGGCTCACCGGGGAGCTGTTTTTT. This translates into CASSFGDRLTGELFF. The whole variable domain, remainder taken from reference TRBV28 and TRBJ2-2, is DVKVTQSSRYLVKRTGEKVFLECVQDMDHENMFWYRQDPGLGLRLIYFSYDVKMKEKGDIPEGYSVSREKKERFSLILESASTNQTSMYLCASSFGDRLTGELFFGEGSRLTVL.

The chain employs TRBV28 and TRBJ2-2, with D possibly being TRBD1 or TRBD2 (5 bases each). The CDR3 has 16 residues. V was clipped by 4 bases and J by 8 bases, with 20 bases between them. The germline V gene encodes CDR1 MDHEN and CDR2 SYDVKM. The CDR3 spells CASSSARDRLSGELFF. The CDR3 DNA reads TGTGCCAGCAGTTCCGCCCGGGACCGGCTCTCGGGGGAGCTGTTTTTT.

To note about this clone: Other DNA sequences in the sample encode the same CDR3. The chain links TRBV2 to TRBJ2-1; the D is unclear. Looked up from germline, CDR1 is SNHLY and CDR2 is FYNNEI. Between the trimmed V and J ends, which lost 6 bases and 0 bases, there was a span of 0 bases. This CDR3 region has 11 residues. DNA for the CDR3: TGTGCCAGCAGCTCCTACAATGAGCAGTTCTTC. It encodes CASSSYNEQFF.

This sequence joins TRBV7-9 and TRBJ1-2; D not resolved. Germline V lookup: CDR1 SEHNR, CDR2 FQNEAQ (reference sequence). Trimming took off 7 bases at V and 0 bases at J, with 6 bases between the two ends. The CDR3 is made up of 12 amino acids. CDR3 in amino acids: CASTQPNYGYTF. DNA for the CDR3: TGTGCCAGCACCCAACCTAACTATGGCTACACCTTC.

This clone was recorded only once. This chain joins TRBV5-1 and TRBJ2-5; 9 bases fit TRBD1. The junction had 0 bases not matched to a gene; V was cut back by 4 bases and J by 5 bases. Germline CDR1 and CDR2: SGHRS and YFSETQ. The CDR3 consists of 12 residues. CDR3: CASSTGGETQYF. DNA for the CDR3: TGCGCCAGCAGCACAGGGGGCGAGACCCAGTACTTC.

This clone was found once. CDR3 residues: CASSPQGGKLFF. Written as DNA, the CDR3 is TGTGCCAGCAGCCCTCAGGGAGGGAAACTGTTTTTT. V usage is TRBV9 and J usage is TRBJ1-4; possibly TRBD1 for D (5 bases). The CDR3 contains 12 residues. Deletions cut 4 bases from V and 11 bases from J, with 12 bases between. From germline, CDR1 is SGDLS and CDR2 YYNGEE.

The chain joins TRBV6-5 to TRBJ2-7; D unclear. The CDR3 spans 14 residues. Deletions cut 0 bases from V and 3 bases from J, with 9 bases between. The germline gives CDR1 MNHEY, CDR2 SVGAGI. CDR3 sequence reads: CASSYSDGVYEQYF. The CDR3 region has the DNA TGTGCCAGCAGTTACTCGGATGGCGTCTACGAGCAGTACTTC.

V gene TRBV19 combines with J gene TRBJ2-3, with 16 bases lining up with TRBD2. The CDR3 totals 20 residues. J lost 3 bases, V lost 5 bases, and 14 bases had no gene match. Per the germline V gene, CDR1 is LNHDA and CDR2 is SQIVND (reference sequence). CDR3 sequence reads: CASSPGTSGRADGGTDTQYF. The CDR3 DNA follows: TGTGCCAGTAGTCCTGGGACTAGCGGGAGGGCCGACGGAGGGACAGATACGCAGTATTTT.

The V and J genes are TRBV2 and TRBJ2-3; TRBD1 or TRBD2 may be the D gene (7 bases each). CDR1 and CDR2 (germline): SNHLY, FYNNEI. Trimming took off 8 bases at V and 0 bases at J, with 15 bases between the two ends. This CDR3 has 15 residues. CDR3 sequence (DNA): TGTGCCAGCGGGGGGACAGCGGGAAGCACAGATACGCAGTATTTT. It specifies CASGGTAGSTDTQYF.

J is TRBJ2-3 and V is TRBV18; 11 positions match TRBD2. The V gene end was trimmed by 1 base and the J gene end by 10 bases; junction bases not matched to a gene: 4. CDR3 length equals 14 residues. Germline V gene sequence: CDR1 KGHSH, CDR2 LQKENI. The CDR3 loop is CASSPRTSGWAQYF. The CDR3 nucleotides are TGTGCCAGCTCACCACGGACTAGCGGGTGGGCGCAGTATTTT.

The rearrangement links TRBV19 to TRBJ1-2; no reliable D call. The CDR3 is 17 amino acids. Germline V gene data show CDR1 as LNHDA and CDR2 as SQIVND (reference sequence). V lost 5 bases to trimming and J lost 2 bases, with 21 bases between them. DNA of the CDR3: TGTGCCAGTAGTCAAACCCCGCACTCCCCTGAAAACTATGGCTACACCTTC. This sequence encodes CASSQTPHSPENYGYTF. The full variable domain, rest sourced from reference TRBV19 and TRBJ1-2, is DGGITQSPKYLFRKEGQNVTLSCEQNLNHDAMYWYRQDPGQGLRLIYYSQIVNDFQKGDIAEGYSVSREKKESFPLTVTSAQKNPTAFYLCASSQTPHSPENYGYTFGSGTRLTVV.

The CDR3 spells CASAPTGYMRETQYF. The DNA for the CDR3 is TGTGCCAGCGCCCCGACCGGGTACATGAGGGAGACCCAGTACTTC. The chain combines TRBV6-5 with TRBJ2-5; D ambiguous. The germline V gene encodes CDR1 MNHEY and CDR2 SVGAGI. Trimming removed 8 bases from V and 5 bases from J, with 21 bases in between. The CDR3 extends over 15 amino acids.

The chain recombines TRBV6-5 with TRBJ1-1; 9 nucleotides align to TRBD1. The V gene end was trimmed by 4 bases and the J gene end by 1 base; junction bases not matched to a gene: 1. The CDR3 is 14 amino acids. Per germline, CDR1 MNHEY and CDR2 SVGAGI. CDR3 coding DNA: TGTGCCAGCAGTTTGGGACAGGGGAACACTGAAGCTTTCTTT. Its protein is CASSLGQGNTEAFF.

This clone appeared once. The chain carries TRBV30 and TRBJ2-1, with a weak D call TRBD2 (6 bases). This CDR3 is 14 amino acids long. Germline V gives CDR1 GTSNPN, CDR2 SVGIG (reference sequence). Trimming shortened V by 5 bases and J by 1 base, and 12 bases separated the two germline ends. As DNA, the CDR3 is TGTGCCTGGTCTGCCGGAGGGTCCTACAATGAGCAGTTCTTC. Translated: CAWSAGGSYNEQFF.

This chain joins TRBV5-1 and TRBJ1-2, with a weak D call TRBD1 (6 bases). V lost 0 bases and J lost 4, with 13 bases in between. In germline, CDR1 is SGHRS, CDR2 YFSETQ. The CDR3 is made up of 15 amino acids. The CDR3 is CASSLEQGSGYGYTF. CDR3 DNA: TGCGCCAGCAGCTTGGAACAGGGATCGGGCTATGGCTACACCTTC.

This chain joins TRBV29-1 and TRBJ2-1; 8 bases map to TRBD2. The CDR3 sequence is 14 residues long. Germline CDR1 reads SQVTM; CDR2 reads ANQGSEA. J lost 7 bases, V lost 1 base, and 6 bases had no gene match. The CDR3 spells CSVEGLASGNEQFF. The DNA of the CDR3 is TGCAGCGTTGAAGGACTAGCGAGTGGGAATGAGCAGTTCTTC.

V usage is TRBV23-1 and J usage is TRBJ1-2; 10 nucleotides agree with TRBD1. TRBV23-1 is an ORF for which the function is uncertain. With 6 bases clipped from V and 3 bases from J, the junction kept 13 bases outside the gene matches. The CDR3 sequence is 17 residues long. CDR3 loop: CASRSPDRGREDYGYTF. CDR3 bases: TGCGCCAGCAGAAGCCCGGACAGGGGGAGGGAGGACTATGGCTACACCTTC.

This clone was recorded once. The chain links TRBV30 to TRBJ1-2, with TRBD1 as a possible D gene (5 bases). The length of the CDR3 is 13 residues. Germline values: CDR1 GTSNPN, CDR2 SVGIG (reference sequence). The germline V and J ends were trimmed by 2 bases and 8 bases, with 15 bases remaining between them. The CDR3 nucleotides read TGTGCCTGGAGTCGAGGGGTGTCGCAGGGCTACACCTTC. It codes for CAWSRGVSQGYTF.

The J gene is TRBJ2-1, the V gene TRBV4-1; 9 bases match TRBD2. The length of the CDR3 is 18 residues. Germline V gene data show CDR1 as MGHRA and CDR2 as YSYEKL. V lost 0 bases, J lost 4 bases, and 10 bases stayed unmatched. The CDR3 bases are TGCGCCAGCAGCCAAGAAGGTAGCGGGGGACTCCATTACAATGAGCAGTTCTTC. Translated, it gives CASSQEGSGGLHYNEQFF.

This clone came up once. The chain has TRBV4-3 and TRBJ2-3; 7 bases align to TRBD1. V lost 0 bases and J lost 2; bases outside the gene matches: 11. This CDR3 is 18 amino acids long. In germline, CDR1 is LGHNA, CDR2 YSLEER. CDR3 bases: TGCGCCAGCAGCCAAGATTGGATCCGGGACAGTTCCACAGATACGCAGTATTTT. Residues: CASSQDWIRDSSTDTQYF.

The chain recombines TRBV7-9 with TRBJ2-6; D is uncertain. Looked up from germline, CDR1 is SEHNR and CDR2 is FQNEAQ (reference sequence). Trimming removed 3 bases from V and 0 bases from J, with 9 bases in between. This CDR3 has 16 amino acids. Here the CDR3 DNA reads TGTGCCAGCAGCTTTGACTCACACTCTGGGGCCAACGTCCTGACTTTC. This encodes CASSFDSHSGANVLTF.

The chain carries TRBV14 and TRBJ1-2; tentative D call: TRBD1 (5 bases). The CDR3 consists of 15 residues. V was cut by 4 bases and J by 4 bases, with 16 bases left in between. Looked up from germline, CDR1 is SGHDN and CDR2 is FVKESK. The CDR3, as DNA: TGTGCCAGCAGCCCGGGGCCATTGGGAGCCTATGGCTACACCTTC. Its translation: CASSPGPLGAYGYTF.